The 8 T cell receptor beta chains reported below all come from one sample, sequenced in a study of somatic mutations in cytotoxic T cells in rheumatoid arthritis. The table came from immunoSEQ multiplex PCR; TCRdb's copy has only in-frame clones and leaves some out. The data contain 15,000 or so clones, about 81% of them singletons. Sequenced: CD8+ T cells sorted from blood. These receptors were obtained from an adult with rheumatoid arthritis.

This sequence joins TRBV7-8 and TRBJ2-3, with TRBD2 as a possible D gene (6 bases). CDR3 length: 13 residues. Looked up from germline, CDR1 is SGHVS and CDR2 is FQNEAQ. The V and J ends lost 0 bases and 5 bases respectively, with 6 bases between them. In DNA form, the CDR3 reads TGTGCCAGCAGCTTAGCAGCGGGAGATACGCAGTATTTT. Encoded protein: CASSLAAGDTQYF.

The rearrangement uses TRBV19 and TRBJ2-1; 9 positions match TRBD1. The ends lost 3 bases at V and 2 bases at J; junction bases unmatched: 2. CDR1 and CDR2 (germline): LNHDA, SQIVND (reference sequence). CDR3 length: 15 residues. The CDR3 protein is CASSITGGPYNEQFF. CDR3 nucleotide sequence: TGTGCCAGTAGTATCACAGGGGGCCCCTACAATGAGCAGTTCTTC. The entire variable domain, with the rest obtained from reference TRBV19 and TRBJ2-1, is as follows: DGGITQSPKYLFRKEGQNVTLSCEQNLNHDAMYWYRQDPGQGLRLIYYSQIVNDFQKGDIAEGYSVSREKKESFPLTVTSAQKNPTAFYLCASSITGGPYNEQFFGPGTRLTVL.

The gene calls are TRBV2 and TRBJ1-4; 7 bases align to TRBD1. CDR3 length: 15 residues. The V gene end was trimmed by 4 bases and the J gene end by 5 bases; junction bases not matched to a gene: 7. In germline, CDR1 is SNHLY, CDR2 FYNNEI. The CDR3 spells CASSGGTAQNEKLFF. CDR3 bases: TGTGCCAGCAGTGGCGGGACAGCTCAAAATGAAAAACTGTTTTTT.

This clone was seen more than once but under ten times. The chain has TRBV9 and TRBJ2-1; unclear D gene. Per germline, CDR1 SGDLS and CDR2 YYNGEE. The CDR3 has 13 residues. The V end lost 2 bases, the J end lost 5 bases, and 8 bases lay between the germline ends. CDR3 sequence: CASSVTQHNEQFF. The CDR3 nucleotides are TGTGCCAGCAGCGTGACACAGCACAATGAGCAGTTCTTC.

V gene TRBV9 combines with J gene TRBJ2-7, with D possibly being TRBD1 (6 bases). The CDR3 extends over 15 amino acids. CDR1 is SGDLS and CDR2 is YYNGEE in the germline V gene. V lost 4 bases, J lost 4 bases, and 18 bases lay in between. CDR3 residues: CASSLTGASGYEQYF. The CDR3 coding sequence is TGTGCCAGCAGCCTGACAGGAGCTTCGGGTTACGAGCAGTACTTC.

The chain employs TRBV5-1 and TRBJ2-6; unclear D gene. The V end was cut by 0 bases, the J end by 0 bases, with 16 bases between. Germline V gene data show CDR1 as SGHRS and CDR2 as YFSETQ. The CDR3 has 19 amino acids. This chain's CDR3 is CASSLEPKSFHSGANVLTF. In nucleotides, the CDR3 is TGCGCCAGCAGCTTGGAACCAAAGAGTTTCCACTCTGGGGCCAACGTCCTGACTTTC.

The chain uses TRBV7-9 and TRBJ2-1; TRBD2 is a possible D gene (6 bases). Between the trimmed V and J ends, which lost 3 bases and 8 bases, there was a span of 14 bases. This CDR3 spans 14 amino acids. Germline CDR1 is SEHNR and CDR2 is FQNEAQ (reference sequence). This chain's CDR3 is CASSLALASHEQFF. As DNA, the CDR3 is TGTGCCAGCAGCTTGGCTCTAGCGTCCCATGAGCAGTTCTTC.

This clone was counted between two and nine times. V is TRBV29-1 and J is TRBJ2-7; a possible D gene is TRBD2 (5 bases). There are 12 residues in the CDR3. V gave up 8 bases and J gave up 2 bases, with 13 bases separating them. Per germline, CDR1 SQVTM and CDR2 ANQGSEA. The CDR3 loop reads CSTSSGAYEQYF. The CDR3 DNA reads TGCAGCACAAGTTCCGGGGCCTACGAGCAGTACTTC.